Each of the 25 T cell receptor beta chains below was sequenced from the same sample in a study of T cell responses to AZD1222 COVID-19 vaccine. The repertoire was sequenced with immunoSEQ multiplex PCR; TCRdb's copy has only in-frame clones and lacks some. The table lists about 220,000 clones, 93% of them singletons, with 0.95% to 1.1% in the top ten. The sample here was peripheral blood, taken on day 0 of MenACWY control vaccination. The receptor set was obtained from an adult in good health.

This sequence joins TRBV7-2 and TRBJ2-2, with a weak D call TRBD1 (5 bases). The germline V and J ends were trimmed by 2 bases and 7 bases, with 14 bases remaining between them. Germline-derived CDR1 and CDR2 are SGHTA and FQGNSA. This CDR3 contains 15 residues. CDR3 in amino acids: CASSLIRQGGGELFF. CDR3 nucleotides: TGTGCCAGCAGCTTAATTCGCCAGGGTGGCGGGGAGCTGTTTTTT.

The rearrangement uses TRBV3-1 (or the pseudogene TRBV3-2) and TRBJ1-2; 7 nucleotides agree with TRBD1. This CDR3 contains 13 residues. V trimming: 0 bases; J trimming: 7 bases; junction bases outside the gene matches: 2. Germline values: CDR1 LGHDT, CDR2 YNNKEL (reference sequence). CDR3 protein: CASSQDTGAGYTF. The CDR3 nucleotides are TGTGCCAGCAGCCAAGATACAGGGGCTGGCTACACCTTC.

V and J are TRBV6-2 or TRBV6-3 and TRBJ2-7; D is perhaps TRBD1 (6 bases). Looked up from germline, CDR1 is MNHEY and CDR2 is SVGEGT. The CDR3 spans 12 residues. Trimming removed 6 bases from V and 3 bases from J, with 9 bases in between. CDR3 loop: CASSEQGYEQYF. CDR3 DNA: TGTGCCAGCAGCGAACAGGGCTACGAGCAGTACTTC.

This chain joins TRBV19 and TRBJ2-2, with 7 positions matching TRBD1. CDR3 size: 16 residues. Trimming at V came to 3 bases and at J to 3 bases, leaving 7 bases not matched to a gene. The germline V gene has CDR1 LNHDA and CDR2 SQIVND (reference sequence). The CDR3 coding sequence is TGTGCCAGTAGTATCGGCTTCGGGACAGACACCGGGGAGCTGTTTTTT. Its protein product is CASSIGFGTDTGELFF.

In this sample, this clone turned up once. This chain links TRBV12-5 with TRBJ2-1; TRBD2 matches 14 bases. The germline V gene has CDR1 LGHNT and CDR2 FRNRAP. The CDR3 has 15 residues. The junction had 0 bases not matched to a gene; V was cut back by 4 bases and J by 4 bases. Here the CDR3 DNA reads TGTGCTAGTGGTTGGACTAGCGGGGGGTACAATGAGCAGTTCTTC. Translating it yields CASGWTSGGYNEQFF.

J is TRBJ2-1 and V is TRBV2; D not resolved. The CDR3 contains 15 residues. Between the trimmed V and J ends, which lost 4 bases and 3 bases, there was a span of 13 bases. Germline V gives CDR1 SNHLY, CDR2 FYNNEI. CDR3 in amino acids: CASSAQTGIYNEQFF. The CDR3 DNA is TGTGCCAGCAGTGCCCAGACCGGTATCTACAATGAGCAGTTCTTC.

The genes are TRBV27 and TRBJ2-7; possibly TRBD2 for D (7 bases). V lost 5 bases and J 6 bases, leaving 14 bases between the germline ends. Germline CDR1 MNHEY, CDR2 SMNVEV (reference sequence). The CDR3 runs 13 residues. CDR3 amino acids: CASSPLGGGEQYF. The CDR3 DNA is TGTGCCAGCAGTCCACTAGGGGGGGGCGAGCAGTACTTC.

The chain couples TRBV18 to TRBJ2-1, with a possible D match to TRBD1 (5 bases). Trimming stripped 3 bases from V and 9 bases from J, with 18 bases between. The CDR3 runs 15 residues. The germline gives CDR1 KGHSH, CDR2 LQKENI. CDR3 sequence (DNA): TGTGCCAGCTCACCCCAGGGCTCTCCCTACGGTGAGCAGTTCTTC. Its translation: CASSPQGSPYGEQFF.

The chain employs TRBV19 and TRBJ1-2; 7 positions agree with TRBD1. Germline V gene sequence: CDR1 LNHDA, CDR2 SQIVND (reference sequence). V trimming: 6 bases; J trimming: 0 bases; junction bases outside the gene matches: 4. The CDR3 is 14 amino acids. This CDR3 is CASRRTGPNYGYTF. The CDR3 DNA follows: TGTGCCAGTAGGCGGACAGGACCTAACTATGGCTACACCTTC.

V usage is TRBV7-9 and J usage is TRBJ2-7, with D perhaps matching TRBD1 (5 bases). The length of the CDR3 is 11 residues. CDR1 and CDR2 from the germline V gene are SEHNR and FQNEAQ (reference sequence). Trimming left V 8 bases short and J 0 bases short, with 5 bases between. CDR3 protein: CASGASYEQYF. Here the CDR3 DNA reads TGTGCCAGCGGGGCCTCCTACGAGCAGTACTTC. The whole variable domain, filled in from reference TRBV7-9 and TRBJ2-7, reads DTGVSQNPRHKITKRGQNVTFRCDPISEHNRLYWYRQTLGQGPEFLTYFQNEAQLEKSRLLSDRFSAERPKGSFSTLEIQRTEQGDSAMYLCASGASYEQYFGPGTRLTVT.

This sequence joins TRBV15 and TRBJ2-1; D could derive from TRBD1 or TRBD2 (5 bases each). Trimming left V 3 bases short and J 9 bases short, with 18 bases between. The CDR3 extends over 15 amino acids. The germline gives CDR1 LNHNV, CDR2 YYDKDF (reference sequence). The CDR3 spells CATSSIGGRDAEQFF. In nucleotides, the CDR3 is TGTGCCACCAGCAGCATAGGAGGAAGGGACGCTGAGCAGTTCTTC.

The CDR3 here is CATSEGDKYGYTF. The CDR3, as DNA: TGTGCCACCAGTGAGGGGGACAAGTATGGCTACACCTTC. The V and J genes are TRBV24-1 and TRBJ1-2, with a weak D call TRBD1 (6 bases). CDR3 length: 13 residues. From germline, CDR1 is KGHDR and CDR2 SFDVKD. Trimming cost V 4 bases and J 5 bases, with 10 bases left between them.

The chain joins TRBV4-1 to TRBJ1-2, with TRBD1 identical over 9 bases. Per the germline V gene, CDR1 is MGHRA and CDR2 is YSYEKL. The V segment lost 4 bases and the J segment 4 bases; nucleotides outside the gene matches: 4. The CDR3 loop spans 14 amino acids. Written as DNA, the CDR3 is TGCGCCAGCAGCCCGGGACAGGGATTCTATGGCTACACCTTC. Protein: CASSPGQGFYGYTF.

This sequence joins TRBV18 and TRBJ1-1; D gene uncertain. Germline V gene lookup returns CDR1 KGHSH and CDR2 LQKENI. V lost 6 bases and J lost 1, with 18 bases in between. This CDR3 region has 16 residues. In DNA, the CDR3 is TGTGCCAGCTCGCTCCACACCGGACGGCAGAACACTGAAGCTTTCTTT. It yields the protein CASSLHTGRQNTEAFF.

V usage is TRBV5-1 and J usage is TRBJ1-6, with TRBD1 matching over 7 bases. Per germline, CDR1 SGHRS and CDR2 YFSETQ. With 4 bases clipped from V and 10 bases from J, the junction kept 11 bases outside the gene matches. This CDR3 has 15 amino acids. CDR3 sequence: CASSPGTAEGSPLHF. The DNA of the CDR3 is TGCGCCAGCAGCCCAGGGACAGCCGAGGGGTCACCCCTCCACTTT.

The rearrangement links TRBV6-2 or TRBV6-3 to TRBJ2-2; TRBD2 is a possible D gene (6 bases). In germline, CDR1 is MNHEY, CDR2 SVGEGT. Trimming stripped 4 bases from V and 6 bases from J, with 15 bases between. This CDR3 comprises 15 residues. CDR3 loop: CASSSPFWGAGELFF. For the CDR3, the DNA is TGTGCCAGCAGTTCCCCCTTCTGGGGGGCCGGGGAGCTGTTTTTT.

DNA for the CDR3: TGCAGCGTTGAATGGGTTTTAGGGGTCTATGGCTACACCTTC. This sequence encodes CSVEWVLGVYGYTF. The V call is TRBV29-1, the J call TRBJ1-2; maybe TRBD1 (5 bases). V was shortened by 2 bases and J by 4 bases, with 14 bases between the two germline ends. In germline, CDR1 is SQVTM, CDR2 ANQGSEA. This CDR3 region has 14 residues.

The J gene is TRBJ1-5, the V gene TRBV19; TRBD1 aligns across 7 bases. V shed 3 bases and J 2 bases; nucleotides not matched to a gene: 19. Germline CDR1 reads LNHDA; CDR2 reads SQIVND (reference sequence). The CDR3 is 20 residues long. The CDR3 spells CASSMVSATGSVSGNQPQHF. The CDR3 coding sequence is TGTGCCAGTAGTATGGTGTCCGCGACAGGGTCCGTATCGGGCAATCAGCCCCAGCATTTT.

The chain employs TRBV6-5 and TRBJ1-2, with 7 bases lining up with TRBD1. The V segment lost 0 bases and the J segment 7 bases; nucleotides outside the gene matches: 5. CDR3 size: 14 residues. The V gene's germline CDR1 is MNHEY and CDR2 SVGAGI. The DNA of the CDR3 is TGTGCCAGCAGTTACTCGACAGGGATGGGTGGCTACACCTTC. It specifies CASSYSTGMGGYTF.

As to this clone: The sample holds other DNA sequences that translate to the same CDR3. This chain uses TRBV5-1 with TRBJ1-1; D call uncertain. V was shortened by 0 bases and J by 0 bases, with 3 bases between the two germline ends. CDR3 size: 13 residues. Germline values: CDR1 SGHRS, CDR2 YFSETQ. CDR3 nucleotide sequence: TGCGCCAGCAGCTTGGCAGTGAACACTGAAGCTTTCTTT. Protein: CASSLAVNTEAFF.

This sequence joins TRBV4-1 and TRBJ1-1; D unresolved. V dropped 1 base and J dropped 6 bases, with 6 bases sitting between them. CDR3 size: 12 residues. Germline CDR1 is MGHRA and CDR2 is YSYEKL. In nucleotides, the CDR3 is TGCGCCAGCAGCCAAGGAGGCGCTGAAGCTTTCTTT. Its translation is CASSQGGAEAFF.

This chain uses TRBV10-1 with TRBJ2-1; D possibly uses TRBD1 or TRBD2 (6 bases each). Trimming removed 3 bases from V and 9 bases from J, with 15 bases in between. The CDR3 consists of 14 residues. Germline V CDR1 and CDR2: WNHNN, SYGVQD (reference sequence). CDR3: CASSERGPGSEQFF. The CDR3 DNA follows: TGCGCCAGCAGTGAACGGGGGCCCGGGAGTGAGCAGTTCTTC.

This chain connects TRBV2 to TRBJ2-7; tentative D call: TRBD2 (7 bases). The CDR3 has 14 amino acids. The germline CDR1 and CDR2 sequences are SNHLY and FYNNEI. The V end was cut by 8 bases, the J end by 3 bases, with 17 bases between. DNA for the CDR3: TGTGCCAGCGGGAGGGGGGTCCAAGGCTACGAGCAGTACTTC. Amino acid sequence: CASGRGVQGYEQYF. Complete variable domain (other parts from reference TRBV2 and TRBJ2-7): EPEVTQTPSHQVTQMGQEVILRCVPISNHLYFYWYRQILGQKVEFLVSFYNNEISEKSEIFDDQFSVERPDGSNFTLKIRSTKLEDSAMYFCASGRGVQGYEQYFGPGTRLTVT.

The chain employs TRBV3-1 (or the pseudogene TRBV3-2) and TRBJ1-6; TRBD1 matches at 7 bases. This CDR3 comprises 15 residues. With 1 base clipped from V and 10 bases from J, the junction kept 7 bases outside the gene matches. Per the germline V gene, CDR1 is LGHDT and CDR2 is YNNKEL (reference sequence). The DNA of the CDR3 is TGTGCCAGCAGCCAAGGTGGAACAGGGGTGTCACCCCTCCACTTT. Translation gives CASSQGGTGVSPLHF.

J is TRBJ1-5 and V is TRBV4-2; D unresolved. The CDR3 is 16 amino acids. The germline V gene has CDR1 LGHNA and CDR2 YNFKEQ. The V and J ends lost 1 base and 1 base respectively, with 11 bases between them. CDR3 in amino acids: CASSQVAGGSNQPQHF. As DNA, the CDR3 is TGTGCCAGCAGCCAAGTTGCAGGTGGAAGCAATCAGCCCCAGCATTTT.